These 12 T cell receptor beta chains were sequenced from one sample in a study of cytomegalovirus exposure and HLA in healthy donors. Primers included in the PCR were 60 Vbeta and 13 Jbeta primers. The assay was immunoSEQ multiplex PCR, and TCRdb's table has in-frame clones only and misses some. The table lists approximately 120,000 clones, over 70% of them singletons. Sequenced input: PBMCs. All receptors come from a man aged 40-49 years in good health and CMV-seropositive.

The V and J genes are TRBV19 and TRBJ2-1, with 7 bases lining up with TRBD2. CDR3 length equals 15 residues. Germline CDR1 is LNHDA and CDR2 is SQIVND (reference sequence). The V gene end was trimmed by 0 bases and the J gene end by 2 bases; junction bases not matched to a gene: 1. CDR3 sequence (DNA): TGTGCCAGTAGTATAGAACGGGGGGCCTACAATGAGCAGTTCTTC. Its protein is CASSIERGAYNEQFF.

This clone showed up just once. The chain joins TRBV6-4 to TRBJ1-6; the D gene is possibly TRBD1 (6 bases). Trimming cost V 6 bases and J 7 bases, with 19 bases left between them. Germline V gene data show CDR1 as MRHNA and CDR2 as SNTAGT. CDR3 length: 16 residues. The CDR3 sequence: CASSEEQGQGNSPLHF. The CDR3 DNA sequence: TGTGCCAGCAGCGAGGAGCAGGGGCAGGGGAATTCACCCCTCCACTTT.

The chain recombines TRBV5-4 with TRBJ2-2; D is perhaps TRBD1 (5 bases). Trimming removed 1 base from V and 3 bases from J, with 10 bases in between. This CDR3 is built from 15 residues. The germline V gene encodes CDR1 SGHNT and CDR2 YYREEE (reference sequence). CDR3 DNA sequence: TGTGCCAGCAGCTTGATGGGGCATGACACCGGGGAGCTGTTTTTT. Translated: CASSLMGHDTGELFF.

This chain links TRBV19 with TRBJ1-5; tentative D call: TRBD1 (6 bases). The CDR3 is 14 amino acids. Trimming took off 3 bases at V and 6 bases at J, with 12 bases between the two ends. Germline assignment: CDR1 LNHDA and CDR2 SQIVND (reference sequence). As DNA, the CDR3 is TGTGCCAGTAGTATCTTGGGGGCGAGTCAGCCCCAGCATTTT. Residues: CASSILGASQPQHF. Filled out from reference TRBV19 and TRBJ1-5, the complete variable domain reads DGGITQSPKYLFRKEGQNVTLSCEQNLNHDAMYWYRQDPGQGLRLIYYSQIVNDFQKGDIAEGYSVSREKKESFPLTVTSAQKNPTAFYLCASSILGASQPQHFGDGTRLSIL.

The V call is TRBV5-1, the J call TRBJ1-1; D is unresolved. The CDR3 runs to 15 residues. Trimming pared 6 bases from V and 0 bases from J, leaving 15 bases between. Germline CDR1 and CDR2: SGHRS and YFSETQ. CDR3 DNA sequence: TGCGCCAGCAAGCCTACTGAGGCGATGAACACTGAAGCTTTCTTT. It specifies CASKPTEAMNTEAFF. The variable domain in full, with the rest retrieved from reference TRBV5-1 and TRBJ1-1, is KAGVTQTPRYLIKTRGQQVTLSCSPISGHRSVSWYQQTPGQGLQFLFEYFSETQRNKGNFPGRFSGRQFSNSRSEMNVSTLELGDSALYLCASKPTEAMNTEAFFGQGTRLTVV.

This sequence joins TRBV30 and TRBJ2-3; TRBD2 agrees at 7 bases. Germline CDR1 GTSNPN, CDR2 SVGIG (reference sequence). Losses at the gene ends were 5 bases for V and 2 bases for J; bases not matched to a gene: 10. The CDR3 covers 15 residues. The CDR3 DNA is TGTGCCTGGGGGGGGACTACCCTATCCACAGATACGCAGTATTTT. Encoded protein: CAWGGTTLSTDTQYF.

The chain recombines TRBV27 with TRBJ1-1; maybe TRBD1 (5 bases). Trimming shortened V by 4 bases and J by 3 bases, and 12 bases separated the two germline ends. This CDR3 region has 14 residues. Per the germline V gene, CDR1 is MNHEY and CDR2 is SMNVEV (reference sequence). CDR3 coding DNA: TGTGCCAGCAGTTCCCCCTCAGGGTACACTGAAGCTTTCTTT. Translation gives CASSSPSGYTEAFF.

The rearrangement uses TRBV27 and TRBJ2-5; 8 bases are a match to TRBD1. This CDR3 has 15 amino acids. Unmatched junction bases numbered 10, after V lost 6 bases and J lost 4 bases. Germline-derived CDR1 and CDR2 are MNHEY and SMNVEV (reference sequence). CDR3 nucleotides: TGTGCCAGCAGGCCGATGGACAGGGTGGGAGAGACCCAGTACTTC. Protein product: CASRPMDRVGETQYF.

A remark on this clone: As the CDR3 is not closed by the conserved phenylalanine or tryptophan, this likely results from a read error. CDR3 sequence (DNA): TGCGCCAGCAGCCTCCGACTAGCGGGAGGAGGGCCCTACGAGCAGTACCTC. It translates to CASSLRLAGGGPYEQYL. The rearrangement joins TRBV4-3 to TRBJ2-7; TRBD2 matches 13 bases. Per the germline V gene, CDR1 is LGHNA and CDR2 is YSLEER. The CDR3 has 17 residues. Losses at the gene ends were 4 bases for V and 2 bases for J; bases not matched to a gene: 8.

In this sample, this clone turned up a few times. The chain uses TRBV29-1 and TRBJ2-1; TRBD2 aligns across 7 bases. Looked up from germline, CDR1 is SQVTM and CDR2 is ANQGSEA. V was clipped by 3 bases and J by 9 bases; unmatched bases: 11. The CDR3 has 14 amino acids. Here the CDR3 reads CSVELSGISREQFF. The CDR3, as DNA: TGCAGCGTTGAGCTAAGCGGGATAAGTCGTGAGCAGTTCTTC.

The CDR3 spells CASRPVTGGRTNYGYTF. CDR3 coding DNA: TGCGCCAGCCGACCTGTTACAGGGGGTAGAACTAACTATGGCTACACCTTC. The V call is TRBV5-1, the J call TRBJ1-2, with 8 bases fitting TRBD1. CDR1 and CDR2 (germline): SGHRS, YFSETQ. The V segment lost 7 bases and the J segment 0 bases; nucleotides outside the gene matches: 14. The CDR3 spans 17 residues.

The V and J genes are TRBV7-2 and TRBJ2-5; a possible D gene is TRBD2 (6 bases). The CDR3 consists of 15 residues. The V gene's germline CDR1 is SGHTA and CDR2 FQGNSA. V lost 5 bases and J lost 5, with 18 bases in between. The CDR3 region is CASSAATRGSETQYF. DNA for the CDR3: TGTGCCAGCAGCGCCGCGACTCGGGGGTCTGAGACCCAGTACTTC.